This T cell receptor beta chain was retrieved from a study of blood T cell repertoires in COVID-19. Study overall: Specimens from acute and convalescent COVID-19 originated in the United States, Italy and Spain. The cDNA or gDNA used as material had been derived from T cells, B-cell-depleted T cells, or PBMCs.

Methods used by the authors: For nucleated cells, counts were estimated from reference gene primer amplification. Produced via immunoSEQ multiplex PCR; TCRdb's table is partial and in-frame only. Clone size and the V and J calls come from that table; the DNA yielded D and trimming. The table records approximately 110,000 clones, 75% to 90% of them present only once. The CDR3 loop spans 16 amino acids. Germline assignment: CDR1 SGHNT and CDR2 YYREEE (reference sequence). V was pared by 2 bases and J by 0 bases, with 14 bases between. Patients in Seattle were enrolled during active infection, then followed longitudinally.

The sample was peripheral blood. The sequence derives from a woman aged 55 to 70 with COVID-19, enrolled during active disease. V and J are TRBV5-4 and TRBJ2-5; a weak D match, TRBD1 (5 bases). The CDR3 nucleotides are TGTGCCAGCAGCTTATTTACTTGGACAAACCAAGAGACCCAGTACTTC. It yields the protein CASSLFTWTNQETQYF. The full variable domain, with the rest looked up from reference TRBV5-4 and TRBJ2-5, is ETGVTQSPTHLIKTRGQQVTLRCSSQSGHNTVSWYQQALGQGPQFIFQYYREEENGRGNFPPRFSGLQFPNYSSELNVNALELDDSALYLCASSLFTWTNQETQYFGPGTRLLVL.